What follows are 14 T cell receptor beta chains derived from one specimen sequenced in a study of STAT3 mutations in large granular lymphocyte leukemia. The study, taken as a whole, reports: Every T-LGLL patient had at least one immunodominant TCRbeta clonotype.

Produced via immunoSEQ multiplex PCR; TCRdb's table is partial and in-frame only. The data contain over a thousand clones, 86% of them singletons. These receptors have no known antigen. Sequences were obtained from peripheral blood mononuclear cells. These receptors all come from a woman between 40 and 55 years old with T-cell large granular lymphocyte leukemia. Some clones in this sample may be carry-over from other donors' samples.

This clone was detected only once. V usage is TRBV18 and J usage is TRBJ2-5; possibly TRBD1 or TRBD2 for D (5 bases each). CDR1 and CDR2 from the germline V gene are KGHSH and LQKENI. The CDR3 runs 15 residues. The V and J ends lost 0 bases and 5 bases respectively, with 13 bases between them. The CDR3 is CASSPPGEFRETQYF. DNA for the CDR3: TGTGCCAGCTCACCACCGGGGGAATTCCGGGAGACCCAGTACTTC.

The chain employs TRBV5-1 and TRBJ1-2; D possibly corresponds to TRBD1 (6 bases). This CDR3 comprises 14 residues. From germline, CDR1 is SGHRS and CDR2 YFSETQ. Trimming cost V 0 bases and J 4 bases, with 10 bases left between them. As DNA, the CDR3 is TGCGCCAGCAGCTTGGGGACAGATTTCTATGGCTACACCTTC. Amino acid sequence: CASSLGTDFYGYTF.

The chain couples TRBV7-9 to TRBJ2-5; D call uncertain. V lost 10 bases and J 0 bases, leaving 6 bases between the germline ends. Germline values: CDR1 SEHNR, CDR2 FQNEAQ (reference sequence). This CDR3 region has 11 residues. This chain's CDR3 is CAIQYQETQYF. The CDR3 DNA sequence: TGTGCCATCCAGTACCAAGAGACCCAGTACTTC.

The rearrangement uses TRBV27 and TRBJ1-1; D gene uncertain. The length of the CDR3 is 14 residues. Trimming cost V 0 bases and J 4 bases, with 9 bases left between them. Germline lookup yields CDR1 MNHEY and CDR2 SMNVEV (reference sequence). The CDR3 coding sequence is TGTGCCAGCAGTTTATCGCTCACAGTCACTGAAGCTTTCTTT. Encoded protein: CASSLSLTVTEAFF.

V usage is TRBV6-1 and J usage is TRBJ2-5; D gene ambiguous. The CDR3 runs to 15 residues. V lost 0 bases to trimming and J lost 3 bases, with 11 bases between them. CDR1 is MNHNS and CDR2 is SASEGT in the germline V gene. CDR3 amino acids: CASSEARWVEETQYF. DNA for the CDR3: TGTGCCAGCAGTGAAGCGCGGTGGGTTGAAGAGACCCAGTACTTC.

V is TRBV4-2 and J is TRBJ1-2, with TRBD1 matching over 11 bases. V shed 4 bases, J shed 4 bases, and the junction held 17 bases outside the gene matches. The CDR3 is 19 amino acids. Germline CDR1 reads LGHNA; CDR2 reads YNFKEQ. The CDR3 here is CASSPPGDRGSHGVYGYTF. The CDR3 DNA reads TGTGCCAGCAGCCCCCCCGGGGACAGGGGGAGTCACGGGGTCTATGGCTACACCTTC.

This clone was counted a few times. The chain recombines TRBV6-1 with TRBJ1-2, with D hard to call. The V gene's germline CDR1 is MNHNS and CDR2 SASEGT. The CDR3 totals 12 residues. Trimming stripped 8 bases from V and 7 bases from J, with 14 bases between. CDR3 residues: CASSSVQSGYTF. The DNA of the CDR3 is TGTGCCAGCTCGTCCGTGCAGTCTGGCTACACCTTC.

The chain joins TRBV6-6 to TRBJ1-1, with unresolved D. Germline lookup yields CDR1 MNHNY and CDR2 SVGAGI (reference sequence). Trimming cost V 0 bases and J 3 bases, with 8 bases left between them. The CDR3 length is 14 residues. CDR3 sequence: CASSYSFLDTEAFF. The CDR3 DNA sequence: TGTGCCAGCAGTTACTCTTTCCTAGACACTGAAGCTTTCTTT.

This sequence joins TRBV5-1 and TRBJ2-1; 7 bases fit TRBD1. Germline values: CDR1 SGHRS, CDR2 YFSETQ. This CDR3 is built from 16 residues. With V trimmed by 4 bases and J by 2 bases, 9 bases remained unmatched. CDR3 amino acids: CASSAVMRGPYNEQFF. The CDR3 coding sequence is TGCGCCAGCAGCGCGGTTATGAGGGGGCCCTACAATGAGCAGTTCTTC.

The chain combines TRBV25-1 with TRBJ1-1, with a possible D match to TRBD1 (5 bases). CDR3 length: 16 amino acids. Germline lookup yields CDR1 MGHDK and CDR2 SYGVNS. V was shortened by 1 base and J by 6 bases, with 18 bases between the two germline ends. The CDR3 nucleotides read TGTGCCAGCAGTGAATCCCGCCAGGGACGTGGAGCTGAAGCTTTCTTT. Protein: CASSESRQGRGAEAFF.

V is TRBV25-1 and J is TRBJ2-3; D may match TRBD1 or TRBD2 (6 bases each). CDR1 is MGHDK, CDR2 SYGVNS, per germline. The CDR3 consists of 13 residues. V was shortened by 6 bases and J by 4 bases, with 11 bases between the two germline ends. The CDR3 sequence: CASRPEGADTQYF. The CDR3 DNA follows: TGTGCCAGCAGGCCGGAGGGGGCAGATACGCAGTATTTT.

This clone was recorded a few times. V usage is TRBV10-3 and J usage is TRBJ1-2; TRBD1 matches 8 bases. The CDR3 is made up of 12 amino acids. With V trimmed by 10 bases and J by 3 bases, 4 bases remained unmatched. Germline V gives CDR1 ENHRY, CDR2 SYGVKD. The CDR3 spells CASSGQDYGYTF. The CDR3 DNA sequence: TGTGCCAGCTCGGGACAGGACTATGGCTACACCTTC.

The chain carries TRBV5-1 and TRBJ2-3; maybe TRBD1 (6 bases). Germline-derived CDR1 and CDR2 are SGHRS and YFSETQ. The CDR3 consists of 13 residues. V lost 4 bases and J lost 3, with 9 bases in between. DNA of the CDR3: TGCGCCAGCAGCGGGCAGGGGACAGATACGCAGTATTTT. Its translation: CASSGQGTDTQYF. The entire variable domain, with the rest obtained from reference TRBV5-1 and TRBJ2-3, is as follows: KAGVTQTPRYLIKTRGQQVTLSCSPISGHRSVSWYQQTPGQGLQFLFEYFSETQRNKGNFPGRFSGRQFSNSRSEMNVSTLELGDSALYLCASSGQGTDTQYFGPGTRLTVL.

This rearrangement joins TRBV6-5 to TRBJ2-1, with 11 bases lining up with TRBD2. Unmatched junction bases numbered 2, after V lost 4 bases and J lost 3 bases. CDR1 is MNHEY, CDR2 SVGAGI, per germline. The CDR3 spans 15 residues. CDR3 coding DNA: TGTGCCAGCAGTTCCCTAGCGGGGGGCTACAATGAGCAGTTCTTC. Its translation: CASSSLAGGYNEQFF.